This record concerns one T cell receptor (beta chain) sequence. This sample was taken from a study of cytomegalovirus exposure and HLA in healthy donors. The CDR3 consists of 12 residues. Trimming took off 7 bases at V and 9 bases at J, with 10 bases between the two ends. Looked up from germline, CDR1 is MDHEN and CDR2 is SYDVKM. Primers: 60 Vbeta forward and 13 Jbeta reverse. Profiling relied on immunoSEQ multiplex PCR, and the TCRdb table lists in-frame clones only, not all of them. The sample lists nearly 110,000 clones, 75% occurring once. Material: PBMCs. The sequence was collected from a male donor in good health and CMV-seropositive. The chain links TRBV28 to TRBJ1-6; D unresolved. This chain's CDR3 is CASTVGGSPLHF. CDR3 bases: TGTGCCAGCACAGTGGGAGGTTCACCCCTCCACTTT.